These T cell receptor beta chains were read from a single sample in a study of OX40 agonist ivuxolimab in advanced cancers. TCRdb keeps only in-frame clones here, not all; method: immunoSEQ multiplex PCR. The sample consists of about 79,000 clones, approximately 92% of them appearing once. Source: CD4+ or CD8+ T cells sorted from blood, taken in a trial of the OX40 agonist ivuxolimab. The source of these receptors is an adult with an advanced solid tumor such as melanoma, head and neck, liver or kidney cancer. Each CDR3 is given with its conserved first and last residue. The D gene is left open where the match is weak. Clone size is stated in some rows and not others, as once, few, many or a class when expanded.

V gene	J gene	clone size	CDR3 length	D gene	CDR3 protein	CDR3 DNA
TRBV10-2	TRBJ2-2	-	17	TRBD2	CASSPISSGRNTGELFF	TGCGCCAGCAGCCCTATCTCTAGCGGCAGGAACACCGGGGAGCTGTTTTTT
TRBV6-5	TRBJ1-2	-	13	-	CASSFGGNYGYTF	TGTGCCAGCAGTTTCGGGGGAAACTATGGCTACACCTTC
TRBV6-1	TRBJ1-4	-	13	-	CATQDTTNEKLFF	TGTGCCACCCAAGATACAACTAATGAAAAACTGTTTTTT
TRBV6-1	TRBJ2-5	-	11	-	CASSESRIGYF	TGTGCCAGCAGTGAAAGCAGGATTGGGTACTTC
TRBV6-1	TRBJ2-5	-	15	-	CASSEGLRPQETQYF	TGTGCCAGCAGTGAAGGTCTCAGACCACAAGAGACCCAGTACTTC
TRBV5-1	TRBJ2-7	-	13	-	CASSPVGNYEQYF	TGCGCCAGCAGCCCTGTCGGTAATTACGAGCAGTACTTC
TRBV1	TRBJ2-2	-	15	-	CTSRGGTSNTGELFF	TGCACCAGCAGGGGGGGGACATCGAACACCGGGGAGCTGTTTTTT
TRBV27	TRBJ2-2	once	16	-	CATGRGLAVNTGELFF	TGTGCCACAGGGAGGGGGCTAGCGGTAAACACCGGGGAGCTGTTTTTT
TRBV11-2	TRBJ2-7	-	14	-	CASSLGAGAYEQYF	TGTGCCAGCAGCTTAGGAGCAGGGGCCTACGAGCAGTACTTC
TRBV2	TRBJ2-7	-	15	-	CASSFGGSYSDEQYF	TGTGCCAGCAGCTTTGGTGGGAGCTATTCCGACGAGCAGTACTTC
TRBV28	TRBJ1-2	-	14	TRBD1	CASRPGTAPYGYTF	TGTGCCAGCAGGCCGGGGACAGCTCCCTATGGCTACACCTTC
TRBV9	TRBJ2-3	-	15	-	CASSVVGGPGDTQYF	TGTGCCAGCAGCGTAGTCGGGGGTCCCGGAGATACGCAGTATTTT
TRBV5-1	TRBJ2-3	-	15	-	CASSLDPISTDTQYF	TGCGCCAGCAGCTTGGATCCCATCAGCACAGATACGCAGTATTTT
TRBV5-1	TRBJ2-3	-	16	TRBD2	CASSLVSGSPTDTQYF	TGCGCCAGCAGCTTGGTTAGCGGGAGTCCGACAGATACGCAGTATTTT
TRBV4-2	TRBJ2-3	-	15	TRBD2	CASSQTGGFTDTQYF	TGTGCCAGCAGCCAAACGGGAGGCTTTACAGATACGCAGTATTTT
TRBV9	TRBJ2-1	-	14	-	CASSVATRGNEQFF	TGTGCCAGCAGCGTAGCGACTAGGGGGAATGAGCAGTTCTTC
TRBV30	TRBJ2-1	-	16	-	CAWSPVVLAGRNEQFF	TGTGCCTGGAGTCCAGTGGTACTAGCTGGGAGGAATGAGCAGTTCTTC
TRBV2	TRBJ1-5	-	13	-	CASSEVGNQPQHF	TGTGCCAGCAGTGAAGTGGGGAATCAGCCCCAGCATTTT
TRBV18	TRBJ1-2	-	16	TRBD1	CASSPPGTGPNYGYTF	TGTGCCAGCTCACCACCGGGGACAGGGCCTAACTATGGCTACACCTTC
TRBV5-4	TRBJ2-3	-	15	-	CASSPDQGSTDTQYF	TGTGCCAGCAGCCCGGATCAGGGGAGCACAGATACGCAGTATTTT
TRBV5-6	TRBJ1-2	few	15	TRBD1	CASSWPDRGGYGYTF	TGTGCCAGCAGCTGGCCGGACAGGGGAGGATATGGCTACACCTTC
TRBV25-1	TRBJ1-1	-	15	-	CASSELGVQNTEAFF	TGTGCCAGCAGTGAACTGGGGGTTCAAAACACTGAAGCTTTCTTT
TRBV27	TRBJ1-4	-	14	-	CASSPSRVNEKLFF	TGTGCCAGCAGTCCCTCTAGGGTTAATGAAAAACTGTTTTTT
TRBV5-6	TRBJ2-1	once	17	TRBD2	CASSLGVLAGGYNEQFF	TGTGCCAGCAGCTTGGGTGTCCTAGCGGGAGGGTACAATGAGCAGTTCTTC
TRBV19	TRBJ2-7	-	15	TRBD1	CASSTLNRGRDEQYF	TGTGCCAGTAGTACCCTAAACAGGGGTCGGGACGAGCAGTACTTC
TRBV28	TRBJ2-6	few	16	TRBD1	CASSRTGAAGANVLTF	TGTGCCAGCAGCCGGACAGGGGCGGCTGGGGCCAACGTCCTGACTTTC
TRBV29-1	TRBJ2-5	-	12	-	CSVEAPGGAKYF	TGCAGCGTTGAAGCCCCCGGGGGAGCAAAGTACTTC
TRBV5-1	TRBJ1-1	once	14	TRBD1	CASSPDRGNTEAFF	TGCGCCAGCAGCCCAGACAGGGGTAACACTGAAGCTTTCTTT
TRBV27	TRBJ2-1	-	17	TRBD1	CASSGDRARYSYNEQFF	TGTGCCAGCAGTGGGGACAGGGCAAGATACTCCTACAATGAGCAGTTCTTC
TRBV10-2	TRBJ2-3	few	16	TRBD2	CASSALAGLSTDTQYF	TGCGCCAGCAGTGCTCTAGCGGGCCTTAGCACAGATACGCAGTATTTT
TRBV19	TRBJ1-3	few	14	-	CASSVQSAGNTIYF	TGTGCCAGTAGTGTCCAATCCGCCGGAAACACCATATATTTT
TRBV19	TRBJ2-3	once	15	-	CASSIPTFGTDTQYF	TGTGCCAGTAGTATACCAACCTTTGGCACAGATACGCAGTATTTT
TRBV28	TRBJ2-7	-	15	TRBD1	CASSPDRRKTYEQYF	TGTGCCAGCAGCCCGGACAGGCGAAAAACCTACGAGCAGTACTTC
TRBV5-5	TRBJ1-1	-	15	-	CASSLDLGADTEAFF	TGTGCCAGCAGCTTGGATTTAGGGGCGGACACTGAAGCTTTCTTT
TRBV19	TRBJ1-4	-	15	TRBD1	CASKKTRGTNEKLFF	TGTGCCAGTAAGAAGACCAGGGGGACTAATGAAAAACTGTTTTTT
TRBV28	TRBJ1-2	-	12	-	CASSTRGYGYTF	TGTGCCAGCAGCACCCGGGGTTACGGCTACACCTTC
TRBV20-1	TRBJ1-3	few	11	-	CSARQGNTIYF	TGCAGTGCTAGACAGGGAAACACCATATATTTT
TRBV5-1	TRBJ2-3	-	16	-	CASSLGLAASTDTQYF	TGCGCCAGCAGCTTGGGTTTGGCGGCTAGCACAGATACGCAGTATTTT
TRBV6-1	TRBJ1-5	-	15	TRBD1	CASSEAGQSNQPQHF	TGTGCCAGCAGTGAGGCGGGACAGAGCAATCAGCCCCAGCATTTT
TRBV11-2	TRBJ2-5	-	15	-	CASSIYRFRPETQYF	TGTGCCAGCAGCATCTACAGGTTTAGGCCAGAGACCCAGTACTTC
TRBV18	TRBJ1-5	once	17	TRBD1	CASSPTGTGAFRQPQHF	TGTGCCAGCTCTCCTACCGGGACAGGGGCGTTTCGTCAGCCCCAGCATTTT
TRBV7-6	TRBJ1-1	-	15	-	CASSAEQGSYTEAFF	TGTGCCAGCAGCGCGGAACAGGGTAGTTACACTGAAGCTTTCTTT
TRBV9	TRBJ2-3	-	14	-	CASSVTRGTDTQYF	TGTGCCAGCAGCGTCACTCGGGGCACAGATACGCAGTATTTT
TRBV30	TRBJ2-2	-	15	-	CAWSEGSLQPGELFF	TGTGCCTGGAGTGAAGGTAGCTTACAACCGGGGGAGCTGTTTTTT